This entry describes one TCR beta chain. Its antigen is currently unknown. The CDR3 consists of 13 residues. V lost 7 bases, J lost 5 bases, and 5 bases stayed unmatched. The study excluded patients with uncontrolled infection, other autoimmune disease, pregnancy or lactation. The sample comes from a study of T cells in Graves' hyperthyroidism and ophthalmopathy. General observations from the study: Blood also contained most expanded thyroid clonotypes above 0.001. The model predicted ophthalmopathy a median roughly 6.3 months before onset.

RNA transcripts were the template for amplifying TCR beta CDR3 regions. When the TCR CDR3 underwent first-round RT-PCR, the HTBI primer set was used. TCRdb redid the calling of the multiplex PCR reads with MiXCR, one entry per CDR3 protein. In the table there are 450,000 to 700,000 distinct CDR3 sequences, 35% to 55% of which are singletons. This receptor was identified in an adult woman with Graves' disease, either hyperthyroidism or ophthalmopathy (not recorded which). The chain carries TRBV12-3 or TRBV12-4 and TRBJ1-5; the match to TRBD1 covers 7 bases. The sample was peripheral blood or thyroid tissue (not recorded which). The CDR3 here is CASTEGAHQPQHF. The CDR3 DNA sequence: TGTGCCAGCACCGAGGGGGCACATCAGCCCCAGCATTTT.